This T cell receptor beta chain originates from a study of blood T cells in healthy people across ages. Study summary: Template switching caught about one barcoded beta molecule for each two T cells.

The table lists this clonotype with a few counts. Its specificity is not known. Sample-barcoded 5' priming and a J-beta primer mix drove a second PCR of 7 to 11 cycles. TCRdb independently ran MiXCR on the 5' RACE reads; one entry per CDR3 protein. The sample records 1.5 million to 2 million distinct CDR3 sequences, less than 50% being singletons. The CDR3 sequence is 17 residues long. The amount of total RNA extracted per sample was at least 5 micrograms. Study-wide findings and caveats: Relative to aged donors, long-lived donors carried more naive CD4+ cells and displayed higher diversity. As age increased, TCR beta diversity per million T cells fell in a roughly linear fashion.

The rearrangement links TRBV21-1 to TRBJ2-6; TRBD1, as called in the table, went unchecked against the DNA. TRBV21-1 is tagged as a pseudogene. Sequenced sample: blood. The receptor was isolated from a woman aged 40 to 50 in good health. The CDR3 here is CASRRDSRFRGANVLTF. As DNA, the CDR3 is TGTGCCAGCAGACGGGACAGTCGATTTAGGGGGGCCAACGTCCTGACTTTC.